This entry describes one T cell receptor beta chain. Its target is unknown. Sequencing used immunoSEQ multiplex PCR; TCRdb keeps in-frame clones, though not all of them. In the table there are around 350,000 clones, around 84% of which are singletons. This entry is derived from a study of Ad26.COV2.S vaccination and SARS-CoV-2 variants. Study-level information: Participants got Ad26.COV2.S intramuscularly, once or twice 56 days apart. General study findings and limits: Placebo recipients and vaccine recipients were similar in non-spike TCR breadth.

Treatment here: some 19 received Ad26.COV2.S at low or high dose, single or two shots; several received placebo; per-sample allocation not given. Each sample was drawn 63 days after the first injection (of vaccine or placebo). Germline assignment: CDR1 SGDLS and CDR2 YYNGEE. The CDR3 is made up of 14 amino acids. Trimming stripped 5 bases from V and 2 bases from J, with 10 bases between. V usage is TRBV9 and J usage is TRBJ2-2; D unresolved. Sequenced here: peripheral blood, sampled in a trial of Ad26.COV2.S vaccine versus placebo. The sequence was collected from a person between 18 and 60 years old who received the Ad26.COV2.S COVID-19 vaccine or a placebo. In nucleotides, the CDR3 is TGTGCCAGCAGGGGATCCCACAACACCGGGGAGCTGTTTTTT. This gives the protein CASRGSHNTGELFF.